A single sample gave rise to the 31 T cell receptor beta chains below, sequenced in a study of CD8+ T cells in alopecia areata. Researchers sorted pooled cutaneous lymph node cells on the basis of CD4, CD8alpha, NKG2D, NKG2ACE and other markers. The sequencing template was cDNA reverse transcribed from extracted RNA. The table came from immunoSEQ multiplex PCR; TCRdb's copy has only in-frame clones and leaves some out. The counts give 200,000 to 300,000 clones, none of them seen only once; around 1.2% is held by the top ten. The sequencing sample was made of CD4+ T cells sorted from a lymph node. Receptors originate from a C3H/HeJ mouse with alopecia areata. For the strain, the MHC haplotype given is H2-k.

This clone turned up a few times. Genes and germline are mouse. Read sequence stops 4 residues before the CDR3 end, and the germline J gene provides the missing end. The rearrangement uses TRBV29 and TRBJ1-1; the match to TRBD1 covers 7 bases. The CDR3 contains 11 residues. Germline CDR1 is MSHET and CDR2 is SYDVDS. The sequenced part of the CDR3 DNA is TGTGCTAGCAGACAGGGGCCA. Amino acid sequence: CASRQGP. In full, the CDR3 is CASRQGPEVFF. Based on the CDR3 plus reference TRBV29 and TRBJ1-1, the full variable domain is DMKVTQMPRYLIKRMGENVLLECGQDMSHETMYWYRQDPGLGLQLIYISYDVDSNSEGDIPKGYRVSRKKREHFSLILDSAKTNQTSVYFCASRQGPEVFFGKGTRLTVV.

This clone was counted only a few times. Genes and germline come from the mouse. The DNA ends 4 residues before the CDR3 does, and the rest of the CDR3 is filled in from the germline J gene. The sample holds other DNA sequences that translate to the same CDR3. The rearrangement links TRBV1 to TRBJ2-7, with TRBD2 matching 8 bases. The germline CDR1 and CDR2 sequences are NSQYPW and LRSPGD (reference sequence). CDR3 length: 14 residues. CDR3 in amino acids: CTCSADLGGDEQYF. The covered CDR3 bases are TGCACCTGCAGTGCAGACCTGGGGGGAGAT.

The sample holds a few counts of this clone. Gene names refer to mouse genes. The read halts 4 residues ahead of the CDR3 end, with the missing end drawn from the germline J gene. Additional DNA sequences in this sample encode the identical CDR3. V is TRBV1 and J is TRBJ2-7; 11 nucleotides agree with TRBD2. The germline V gene encodes CDR1 NSQYPW and CDR2 LRSPGD (reference sequence). This CDR3 is 14 amino acids long. The CDR3 region is CTCSAGTGGYEQYF. The sequenced CDR3 bases are TGCACCTGCAGTGCTGGGACTGGGGGATAT.

Remarks on this clone: The germline and genes are mouse ones. Read coverage stops 4 residues before the CDR3 terminus; the germline J gene supplies the remainder. The same CDR3 is also encoded by other DNA sequences in this sample. V gene TRBV19 combines with J gene TRBJ2-3; TRBD1 matches 8 bases. The CDR3 has 15 residues. Germline-derived CDR1 and CDR2 are FNHDT and SITEND (reference sequence). V shed 2 bases and J 0 bases; nucleotides not matched to a gene: 2. CDR3 DNA, as far as it was read: TGTGCCAGCAGTATTAGACAGGGGAGTGCAGAA. Amino acid sequence: CASSIRQGSAE. The full CDR3 protein reads CASSIRQGSAETLYF.

This clone appeared a few times. The germline and genes are mouse ones. The read is 4 residues too short to cover the CDR3 end, so that end is filled in from the germline J gene. The J gene is TRBJ2-3, the V gene TRBV31, with 9 bases matching TRBD2. This CDR3 has 16 residues. Germline V CDR1 and CDR2: GKSSPN, SITVG. After removal of 0 bases from V and 0 bases from J, the junction contained 4 bases not matched to a gene. CDR3 region: CAWSLLTGGSAETLYF. The sequenced CDR3 bases are TGTGCCTGGAGTCTACTGACTGGGGGTAGTGCAGAA.

A few counts support this clone. Genes here carry mouse names. The CDR3 is cut off 4 residues early in the read; its end comes from the germline J gene. The V gene is TRBV31, the J gene TRBJ2-1; TRBD2 aligns across 8 bases. Germline V gene lookup returns CDR1 GKSSPN and CDR2 SITVG. This CDR3 region has 15 residues. The ends lost 0 bases at V and 4 bases at J; junction bases unmatched: 5. CDR3 DNA, as far as it was read: TGTGCCTGGAGTCTCTTGGTGGGGGGGTATGCT. It is translated as CAWSLLVGGYA. The complete CDR3 sequence is CAWSLLVGGYAEQFF.

About this clone: Genes and germline are mouse. The CDR3 loop is CASGGQGAFMSPLYF. The CDR3 bases that were read are TGTGCCAGCGGGGGACAGGGGGCTTTTATGTCGCCC. This chain links TRBV13-2 with TRBJ1-6; 12 bases align to TRBD1. The read ends 3 residues before the CDR3 terminus; that terminus is restored from the germline J gene. TRBJ1-6 is identified as an open reading frame with a role that is uncertain. Germline loops: CDR1 NNHNN, CDR2 SYGAGS (reference sequence). V shed 5 bases and J 10 bases; nucleotides not matched to a gene: 7. There are 15 residues in the CDR3.

Turning to this clone: The genes and germline here are from mouse. The read terminates 4 residues before the CDR3 end, so the remaining end is supplied by the germline J gene. The chain recombines TRBV1 with TRBJ2-7; 9 bases map to TRBD2. V lost 2 bases, J lost 0 bases, and 2 bases stayed unmatched. Germline V gene data show CDR1 as NSQYPW and CDR2 as LRSPGD (reference sequence). CDR3 length: 15 residues. CDR3 bases read: TGCACCTGCAGTGCACGCTGGGGGGGCTCCTAT. This translates into CTCSARWGGSY. The CDR3 in full is CTCSARWGGSYEQYF. Using reference TRBV1 and TRBJ2-7 for the parts outside the CDR3, the full variable domain is VTLLEQNPRWRLVPRGQAVNLRCILKNSQYPWMSWYQQDLQKQLQWLFTLRSPGDKEVKSLPGADYLATRVTDTELRLQVANMSQGRTLYCTCSARWGGSYEQYFGPGTRLTVL.

This clone was recorded a few times. Gene names are mouse gene names. Sequencing ends 4 residues short of the CDR3 end; the germline J gene provides the rest. This rearrangement joins TRBV17 to TRBJ2-7, with 8 bases matching TRBD1. Germline V lookup: CDR1 MNHDT, CDR2 YYDKIL. This CDR3 is 13 amino acids long. The junction had 7 bases not matched to a gene; V was cut back by 9 bases and J by 3 bases. CDR3 protein: CARIRDRIYEQYF. The CDR3 DNA, read in part, is TGTGCTAGGATCCGGGACAGGATCTAT.

This clone appeared a few times. Gene names and germline refer to mouse. The read comes to an end 4 residues before the CDR3 does, leaving the germline J gene to fill in the end. This specimen includes other DNA sequences encoding the same CDR3. The chain combines TRBV19 with TRBJ2-3; a possible D gene is TRBD1 (6 bases). Per germline, CDR1 FNHDT and CDR2 SITEND (reference sequence). The CDR3 spans 13 residues. Trimming stripped 5 bases from V and 4 bases from J, with 11 bases between. The sequenced CDR3 bases are TGTGCCAGCAGCCCAGGGACAACAGAA. Translation: CASSPGTTE. From start to end, the CDR3 is CASSPGTTETLYF.

A remark on this clone: Mouse names are used for the genes. The observed sequence ends 4 residues before the CDR3 terminus, with the missing tail filled in from the germline J gene. The same CDR3 is also encoded by other DNA sequences in this sample. The chain has TRBV13-3 and TRBJ2-2; the match to TRBD2 covers 8 bases. CDR1 and CDR2 (germline): NNHDY, SYVADS. J lost 2 bases, V lost 2 bases, and 2 bases had no gene match. This CDR3 comprises 15 residues. The CDR3 DNA, read in part, is TGTGCCAGCAGTGAATGGGGGGGGAACACCGGG. Its translation: CASSEWGGNTG. The complete CDR3 protein is CASSEWGGNTGQLYF.

This clone was observed a few times. Germline and genes here are mouse. The read terminates 4 residues ahead of where the CDR3 ends, so the germline J gene completes it. The chain employs TRBV1 and TRBJ2-5; 12 bases align to TRBD2. Germline V gives CDR1 NSQYPW, CDR2 LRSPGD (reference sequence). The CDR3 loop spans 16 amino acids. This CDR3 reads CTCSAVTGGARDTQYF. CDR3 bases read: TGCACCTGCAGTGCAGTGACTGGGGGGGCGCGGGAC.

There are a few counts of this clone. All gene names here are mouse names. Read coverage stops 4 residues before the CDR3 terminus; the germline J gene supplies the remainder. The chain uses TRBV1 and TRBJ2-3; D is perhaps TRBD1 (6 bases). Trimming took off 0 bases at V and 0 bases at J, with 7 bases between the two ends. The CDR3 length is 15 residues. Germline CDR1 and CDR2: NSQYPW and LRSPGD (reference sequence). The sequenced part of the CDR3 DNA is TGCACCTGCAGTGCAGAGGGACAAAGTGCAGAA. Its translation is CTCSAEGQSAE. The CDR3, in full, reads CTCSAEGQSAETLYF.

A word on this clone: Gene names and germline match the mouse. The read ends 4 residues early relative to the CDR3; the germline J gene fills the gap. This chain uses TRBV13-1 with TRBJ1-2, with TRBD1 matching 7 bases. Germline CDR1 NSHNY, CDR2 SYGAGN. Trimming at V came to 2 bases and at J to 3 bases, leaving 7 bases not matched to a gene. This CDR3 region has 15 residues. The CDR3 spells CASSEWRGQDSDYTF. CDR3 DNA (partial): TGTGCCAGCAGTGAGTGGAGGGGGCAAGACTCC.

There are a few counts of this clone. Gene names denote mouse genes. Other DNA variants within this sample encode the same CDR3. The CDR3 loop is CASSITGGQNTLYF. CDR3 DNA (partial): TGTGCCAGCAGCATCACTGGGGGACAAAAC. The rearrangement uses TRBV19 and TRBJ2-4, with 8 bases identical to TRBD2. The missing CDR3 end, 4 residues past where the read stops, is filled in from the germline J gene. Trimming cost V 5 bases and J 3 bases; bases outside gene matches: 5. CDR1 and CDR2 (germline): FNHDT, SITEND (reference sequence). This CDR3 is 14 amino acids long.

As regards this clone: Genes here carry mouse names. The read halts 4 residues ahead of the CDR3 end, with the missing end drawn from the germline J gene. The genes are TRBV19 and TRBJ1-1; D is possibly TRBD1 (5 bases). The CDR3 has 12 amino acids. Looked up from germline, CDR1 is FNHDT and CDR2 is SITEND (reference sequence). The CDR3 region is CASSKDRTEVFF. Partial CDR3 DNA: TGTGCCAGCAGTAAAGACAGAACA.

This clone showed up just a few times. Genes and germline come from the mouse. Read sequence stops 4 residues before the CDR3 end, and the germline J gene provides the missing end. The same CDR3 can be traced to other DNA sequences in this sample. This chain connects TRBV5 to TRBJ2-3; D could derive from TRBD1 or TRBD2 (6 bases each). This CDR3 is 15 amino acids long. Germline CDR1 and CDR2: LGHNA and YNLKQL (reference sequence). Trimming removed 1 base at V and 1 base at J, with 9 bases between. The sequenced CDR3 bases are TGTGCCAGCAGCCAAGGGGGGCGCGGTGCAGAA. Residues: CASSQGGRGAE. The CDR3 as a whole reads CASSQGGRGAETLYF.

This clone has a handful of counts. Germline and genes: mouse. The CDR3 end falls 4 residues outside the read, so it is completed with the germline J gene. Other DNA sequences in the sample encode the same CDR3. V is TRBV5 and J is TRBJ2-3; TRBD2 agrees at 9 bases. The CDR3 loop spans 15 amino acids. Germline V gene lookup returns CDR1 LGHNA and CDR2 YNLKQL (reference sequence). J gave up 0 bases and V 3 bases, and 1 base lay outside the gene matches. The covered CDR3 bases are TGTGCCAGCAGCCACGACTGGGGGAGTGCAGAA. Its translation is CASSHDWGSAE. The full CDR3 protein is CASSHDWGSAETLYF.

This clone was picked up a small number of times. The germline and genes are mouse ones. The DNA ends 4 residues before the CDR3 does, and the rest of the CDR3 is filled in from the germline J gene. This chain uses TRBV17 with TRBJ2-7; 8 bases are shared with TRBD2. This CDR3 region has 16 residues. Germline values: CDR1 MNHDT, CDR2 YYDKIL. The CDR3 bases that were read are TGTGCTAGCAGTAGAGATCCGACTGGGGCTGGATAT. It is translated as CASSRDPTGAGY. The entire CDR3 sequence reads CASSRDPTGAGYEQYF.

A word on this clone: Germline and genes here are mouse. The read finishes 4 residues shy of the CDR3 end, and the germline J gene is used to complete it. The chain is built from TRBV1 and TRBJ2-1; maybe TRBD2 (6 bases). The V end was cut by 0 bases, the J end by 2 bases, with 8 bases between. Germline CDR1 NSQYPW, CDR2 LRSPGD (reference sequence). This CDR3 contains 15 residues. The DNA read from the CDR3 is TGCACCTGCAGTGCAGAACTGGGTCACTATGCT. Its translation: CTCSAELGHYA. The entire CDR3 protein reads CTCSAELGHYAEQFF. Complete variable domain (other parts from reference TRBV1 and TRBJ2-1): VTLLEQNPRWRLVPRGQAVNLRCILKNSQYPWMSWYQQDLQKQLQWLFTLRSPGDKEVKSLPGADYLATRVTDTELRLQVANMSQGRTLYCTCSAELGHYAEQFFGPGTRLTVL.

With respect to this clone: Gene names denote mouse genes. The CDR3 end falls 3 residues outside the read, so it is completed with the germline J gene. The V gene is TRBV19, the J gene TRBJ1-6, with D possibly TRBD1 on 5 matching bases. TRBJ1-6 is noted as an ORF with a role that remains uncertain. The germline gives CDR1 FNHDT, CDR2 SITEND (reference sequence). The CDR3 loop spans 13 amino acids. V was clipped by 5 bases and J by 5 bases, with 8 bases between them. CDR3 DNA, as far as it was read: TGTGCCAGCAGGTGGACAAATAATTCGCCC. Its protein is CASRWTNNSP. The full CDR3 reads CASRWTNNSPLYF.

Only a few counts were recorded for this clone. Mouse gene names apply. From the germline J gene comes the end of the CDR3, since the read stops 4 residues before it. The chain is built from TRBV1 and TRBJ2-1; perhaps TRBD1 as D (6 bases). The germline V gene has CDR1 NSQYPW and CDR2 LRSPGD (reference sequence). The CDR3 has 15 amino acids. CDR3 DNA (partial): TGCACCTGCAGTGCCCCAACAGGGATGAGGGCT. This sequence encodes CTCSAPTGMRA. The complete CDR3 sequence is CTCSAPTGMRAEQFF.

This clone has only a few counts. The genes are named according to mouse. The read stops 4 residues short of the end of the CDR3; the missing end is completed from the germline J gene. Other nucleotide sequences from this sample produce the same CDR3. The chain is built from TRBV5 and TRBJ2-1; possible D gene TRBD2, 7 bases. Trimming removed 0 bases from V and 4 bases from J, with 10 bases in between. CDR3 size: 15 residues. In germline, CDR1 is LGHNA, CDR2 YNLKQL (reference sequence). The CDR3 spells CASSQEGGGYAEQFF. Incomplete CDR3 DNA: TGTGCCAGCAGCCAAGAAGGGGGGGGGTATGCT.

Points on this clone: The genes and germline here are from mouse. With the read ending 4 residues before the CDR3 end, the germline J gene is used to fill in that end. V is TRBV19 and J is TRBJ2-2; the match to TRBD2 covers 9 bases. Germline CDR1 reads FNHDT; CDR2 reads SITEND (reference sequence). The CDR3 is 17 residues long. Trimming took 4 bases from V and 0 from J; bases not matched to a gene: 7. The sequenced CDR3 bases are TGTGCCAGCAGTCACCCGACTGGGGGCGCAAACACCGGG. Translating it yields CASSHPTGGANTG. In full, the CDR3 reads CASSHPTGGANTGQLYF.

A remark on this clone: Gene labels here are mouse ones. The read ends 4 residues before the CDR3 terminus; that terminus is restored from the germline J gene. The chain uses TRBV13-1 and TRBJ2-4; 11 bases are a match to TRBD2. V lost 1 base and J lost 3; bases outside the gene matches: 4. CDR3 length: 16 amino acids. Germline V gives CDR1 NSHNY, CDR2 SYGAGN. The CDR3 sequence is CASSDSDWGGQNTLYF. Partial CDR3 DNA: TGTGCCAGCAGTGATTCCGACTGGGGGGGACAAAAC.

There are a few counts of this clone. Each gene name is a mouse one. The read stops 4 residues short of the end of the CDR3; the missing end is completed from the germline J gene. V gene TRBV19 combines with J gene TRBJ2-3; weak D call: TRBD1 (5 bases). Between the trimmed V and J ends, which lost 4 bases and 1 base, there was a span of 7 bases. Germline-derived CDR1 and CDR2 are FNHDT and SITEND (reference sequence). There are 13 residues in the CDR3. The CDR3 reads CASSRQRAETLYF. CDR3 DNA (partial): TGTGCCAGCAGTCGACAGCGTGCAGAA.

The table lists this clone with a few counts. Mouse gene names apply. Other DNA sequences in this sample translate to the same CDR3. The part of the CDR3 DNA that was read is TGTGCCAGCGGTGATTGGGTTAACTATGCT. This gives the protein CASGDWVNYA. The entire CDR3 protein reads CASGDWVNYAEQFF. The chain uses TRBV13-2 and TRBJ2-1; D remains ambiguous. The read stops 4 residues short of the end of the CDR3; the missing end is completed from the germline J gene. V lost 1 base, J lost 0 bases, and 5 bases lay in between. CDR3 length equals 14 residues. Germline V gene sequence: CDR1 NNHNN, CDR2 SYGAGS (reference sequence).

Of note for this clone: Gene names and germline match the mouse. The CDR3 goes on 4 residues after the read ends, and that part is filled in from the germline J gene. Other DNA sequences in this sample translate to the same CDR3. The V and J genes are TRBV13-1 and TRBJ2-4; 9 nucleotides match TRBD1. The CDR3 covers 14 residues. The germline V gene has CDR1 NSHNY and CDR2 SYGAGN. The CDR3 reads CASSATGGANTLYF. The DNA read from the CDR3 is TGTGCCAGCAGTGCCACAGGGGGCGCGAAC.

Comment on this clone: The genes and germline here are from mouse. The sequence runs out 3 residues before the end of the CDR3; the remainder is reconstructed from the germline J gene. The same CDR3 also results from other DNA sequences found in this sample. V is TRBV13-1 and J is TRBJ1-6; 8 nucleotides agree with TRBD1. TRBJ1-6 is treated as an ORF (open reading frame) with a function not yet certain. Trimming cost V 0 bases and J 4 bases; bases outside gene matches: 3. The CDR3 sequence is 16 residues long. From germline, CDR1 is NSHNY and CDR2 SYGAGN. The CDR3 protein is CASSDAQGAYNSPLYF. The sequenced part of the CDR3 DNA is TGTGCCAGCAGTGATGCCCAGGGGGCTTATAATTCGCCC.

In this sample, this clone turned up a few times. Gene names follow the mouse nomenclature. From the germline J gene comes the end of the CDR3, since the read stops 4 residues before it. The rearrangement uses TRBV5 and TRBJ2-2, with D unclear. This CDR3 is built from 12 residues. Germline loops: CDR1 LGHNA, CDR2 YNLKQL (reference sequence). Deletions cut 3 bases from V and 3 bases from J, with 2 bases between. CDR3 sequence: CASSQHTGQLYF. The sequenced CDR3 bases are TGTGCCAGCAGCCAGCACACCGGG.

For this clone: Gene names and germline refer to mouse. The CDR3 end is not reached by the read, which stops 4 residues before it; the germline J gene fills it in. The chain joins TRBV5 to TRBJ2-5; perhaps TRBD2 as D (5 bases). Germline V lookup: CDR1 LGHNA, CDR2 YNLKQL (reference sequence). CDR3 length: 14 amino acids. Incomplete CDR3 DNA: TGTGCCAGCAGCCAAGATTTCTGGGAAGAC. This encodes CASSQDFWED. The entire CDR3 is CASSQDFWEDTQYF.